Shown below are 28 T cell receptor beta chains from a single sample sequenced in a study of cytomegalovirus exposure and HLA in healthy donors. A multiplex PCR was run with 60 Vbeta primers and 13 Jbeta primers. Here immunoSEQ multiplex PCR was the method, and the copy in TCRdb shows in-frame clones only, minus some. The table lists about 110,000 clones, about two thirds of them singletons, with about 0.8% in the top ten. Specimen: PBMCs. These receptors all stem from a boy aged 5-17 years in good health and CMV-seronegative.

The count of this clone is one. This chain links TRBV18 with TRBJ1-5; TRBD1 might be the D (6 bases). Germline V lookup: CDR1 KGHSH, CDR2 LQKENI. CDR3 length: 14 amino acids. With 3 bases removed from V and 3 bases from J, the gap between germline ends came to 9 bases. CDR3 in DNA: TGTGCCAGCTCACCCGACAGGCTCAATCAGCCCCAGCATTTT. Translated: CASSPDRLNQPQHF.

The chain links TRBV5-8 to TRBJ1-1, with unresolved D. V lost 3 bases, J lost 7 bases, and 13 bases lay in between. Germline V gene data show CDR1 as SGHTS and CDR2 as YDEGEE. The CDR3 has 13 amino acids. The CDR3 loop reads CASSSRRLGEAFF. The CDR3 DNA sequence: TGTGCCAGCAGCTCCCGGAGGTTAGGTGAAGCTTTCTTT.

The chain carries TRBV28 and TRBJ1-5; tentatively, D is TRBD1 (5 bases). Trimming shortened V by 8 bases and J by 2 bases, and 13 bases separated the two germline ends. Germline V CDR1 and CDR2: MDHEN, SYDVKM. The CDR3 loop spans 14 amino acids. The CDR3 is CASSGYQGNQPQHF. DNA for the CDR3: TGTGCCAGCTCAGGGTATCAAGGCAATCAGCCCCAGCATTTT.

The J gene is TRBJ1-1, the V gene TRBV12-5; 7 positions agree with TRBD1. Trimming at V came to 2 bases and at J to 7 bases, leaving 13 bases not matched to a gene. CDR3 length equals 16 residues. Germline V gene data show CDR1 as LGHNT and CDR2 as FRNRAP. The CDR3 bases are TGTGCTAGTGGTTTGAAACAGGACAGGCGCCAAAATGAAGCTTTCTTT. This sequence encodes CASGLKQDRRQNEAFF.

This chain joins TRBV6-1 and TRBJ1-2, with a tentative D call TRBD1 (5 bases). Germline lookup yields CDR1 MNHNS and CDR2 SASEGT. V dropped 7 bases and J dropped 3 bases, with 12 bases sitting between them. CDR3 length equals 13 residues. The CDR3 DNA follows: TGTGCCAGCACCCAGCCGGGGGACTATGGCTACACCTTC. This codes for CASTQPGDYGYTF.

The chain combines TRBV7-8 with TRBJ1-1; maybe TRBD1 (5 bases). Per the germline V gene, CDR1 is SGHVS and CDR2 is FQNEAQ. Between the trimmed V and J ends, which lost 2 bases and 6 bases, there was a span of 10 bases. The CDR3 has 13 amino acids. The DNA for the CDR3 is TGTGCCAGCAGCTTACAAATACAGGCTGAAGCTTTCTTT. Its protein is CASSLQIQAEAFF.

The rearrangement joins TRBV11-2 to TRBJ2-7, with D possibly being TRBD2 (6 bases). The germline gives CDR1 SGHAT, CDR2 FQNNGV. V was trimmed by 0 bases and J by 3 bases, leaving 15 bases between them. The CDR3 consists of 16 residues. The CDR3 DNA is TGTGCCAGCAGCTTAGATCTGGGGACTTCTAACTACGAGCAGTACTTC. Amino acids: CASSLDLGTSNYEQYF.

J is TRBJ2-7 and V is TRBV4-1, with 9 bases matching TRBD2. The CDR3 length is 15 residues. Germline CDR1 MGHRA, CDR2 YSYEKL. Trimming cost V 5 bases and J 2 bases; bases outside gene matches: 7. CDR3 loop: CASSLQTSGTYEQYF. CDR3 DNA sequence: TGCGCCAGCAGCTTACAGACTAGCGGAACCTACGAGCAGTACTTC.

The chain recombines TRBV7-9 with TRBJ1-2, with 7 bases aligning to TRBD1. Germline V lookup: CDR1 SEHNR, CDR2 FQNEAQ (reference sequence). The CDR3 sequence is 13 residues long. V was pared by 3 bases and J by 8 bases, with 6 bases of the junction left unmatched. The CDR3 DNA is TGTGCCAGCAGCTTCTCAGACAGGGCGGGCTACACCTTC. Translation: CASSFSDRAGYTF.

This clone has just one count. This sequence joins TRBV7-3 and TRBJ1-3; maybe TRBD1 (5 bases). Germline CDR1 SGHTA, CDR2 FQGTGA. The CDR3 loop spans 14 amino acids. V was shortened by 2 bases and J by 4 bases, with 9 bases between the two germline ends. CDR3 sequence reads: CASSLAGPGNTIYF. The CDR3 DNA sequence: TGTGCCAGCAGCTTAGCAGGGCCAGGAAACACCATATATTTT.

V usage is TRBV30 and J usage is TRBJ2-7; D might be TRBD2 (5 bases). CDR3 length: 17 residues. CDR1 is GTSNPN, CDR2 SVGIG, per germline (reference sequence). The V end was cut by 0 bases, the J end by 2 bases, with 20 bases between. The CDR3 protein is CAWSVRITTISTYEQYF. CDR3 bases: TGTGCCTGGAGTGTAAGAATCACGACTATCTCCACCTACGAGCAGTACTTC.

The J gene is TRBJ1-5, the V gene TRBV6-5, with TRBD1 matching over 7 bases. There are 14 residues in the CDR3. V shed 10 bases, J shed 7 bases, and the junction held 13 bases outside the gene matches. Germline V gene data show CDR1 as MNHEY and CDR2 as SVGAGI. For the CDR3, the DNA is TGTGCCACCTCTCGGACAGGTCAATCCCAGCCCCAGCATTTT. Translation gives CATSRTGQSQPQHF.

V usage is TRBV5-1 and J usage is TRBJ2-7; TRBD2 is a possible D gene (5 bases). V lost 6 bases and J lost 2, with 18 bases in between. This CDR3 spans 15 amino acids. Germline lookup yields CDR1 SGHRS and CDR2 YFSETQ. In nucleotides, the CDR3 is TGCGCCAGCACCCGGGATTCTGGAGTAACCTACGAGCAGTACTTC. Its translation is CASTRDSGVTYEQYF.

The chain uses TRBV5-1 and TRBJ2-1; D ambiguous. Germline CDR1 and CDR2: SGHRS and YFSETQ. The CDR3 runs 13 residues. Trimming removed 5 bases from V and 10 bases from J, with 16 bases in between. The CDR3 reads CASSPDKLVEQFF. The CDR3 region has the DNA TGCGCCAGCAGTCCTGACAAACTCGTGGAGCAGTTCTTC. Drawing the rest from reference TRBV5-1 and TRBJ2-1, the complete variable domain is KAGVTQTPRYLIKTRGQQVTLSCSPISGHRSVSWYQQTPGQGLQFLFEYFSETQRNKGNFPGRFSGRQFSNSRSEMNVSTLELGDSALYLCASSPDKLVEQFFGPGTRLTVL.

This clone was observed a handful of times. This chain connects TRBV2 to TRBJ1-1, with 7 bases that match TRBD1. V dropped 3 bases and J dropped 1; count of bases not matched to a gene: 2. Germline CDR1 and CDR2: SNHLY and FYNNEI. The length of the CDR3 is 14 residues. In nucleotides, the CDR3 is TGTGCCAGCAGTGATAAGGGGGCGAACACTGAAGCTTTCTTT. It specifies CASSDKGANTEAFF.

V gene TRBV19 combines with J gene TRBJ2-3, with 11 bases fitting TRBD2. The CDR3 runs to 16 residues. Germline CDR1 and CDR2: LNHDA and SQIVND (reference sequence). With 6 bases clipped from V and 2 bases from J, the junction kept 7 bases outside the gene matches. The CDR3 bases are TGTGCCAGTAGCAAGGGGACTAGCGGATACACAGATACGCAGTATTTT. It translates to CASSKGTSGYTDTQYF.

V is TRBV5-8 and J is TRBJ1-5; perhaps TRBD1 as D (5 bases). CDR3 length: 14 residues. V was shortened by 1 base and J by 6 bases, with 11 bases between the two germline ends. Germline lookup yields CDR1 SGHTS and CDR2 YDEGEE. CDR3 bases: TGTGCCAGCAGCTTGCGGGGGTCGGGTCAGCCCCAGCATTTT. This gives the protein CASSLRGSGQPQHF.

V and J are TRBV30 and TRBJ1-6; 8 bases line up with TRBD1. Germline CDR1 and CDR2: GTSNPN and SVGIG (reference sequence). The CDR3 is 14 amino acids. The trim removed 3 bases at V and 7 bases at J, leaving 5 bases unmatched. CDR3: CAWSLGQDNSPLHF. Here the CDR3 DNA reads TGTGCCTGGAGCCTGGGACAGGACAATTCACCCCTCCACTTT. The complete variable domain, with remaining parts taken from reference TRBV30 and TRBJ1-6, reads SQTIHQWPATLVQPVGSPLSLECTVEGTSNPNLYWYRQAAGRGLQLLFYSVGIGQISSEVPQNLSASRPQDRQFILSSKKLLLSDSGFYLCAWSLGQDNSPLHFGNGTRLTVT.

This clone was counted only a few times. The J gene is TRBJ1-2, the V gene TRBV20-1; 8 bases align to TRBD1. The CDR3 is made up of 11 amino acids. Germline CDR1 and CDR2: DFQATT and SNEGSKA (reference sequence). With 5 bases clipped from V and 10 bases from J, the junction kept 6 bases outside the gene matches. The chain's CDR3 is CSAYWTGIYTF. CDR3 DNA sequence: TGCAGTGCTTACTGGACAGGGATCTACACCTTC.

The chain carries TRBV2 and TRBJ1-5; 8 nucleotides align to TRBD1. Germline trimming cut 10 bases from V and 0 bases from J; bases unmatched to any gene: 14. The CDR3 sequence is 17 residues long. The germline V gene encodes CDR1 SNHLY and CDR2 FYNNEI. The CDR3 reads CATSEGTGLSSNQPQHF. CDR3 sequence (DNA): TGTGCCACCTCAGAGGGGACAGGTTTATCTAGCAATCAGCCCCAGCATTTT.

The rearrangement links TRBV11-1 to TRBJ2-1, with 10 bases fitting TRBD2. From germline, CDR1 is SGHAT and CDR2 FQDESV (reference sequence). CDR3 length: 17 amino acids. J lost 4 bases, V lost 5 bases, and 11 bases had no gene match. DNA for the CDR3: TGTGCCAGCAGCGGGAGCGGACTAGCGGATAGATACAATGAGCAGTTCTTC. Protein: CASSGSGLADRYNEQFF.

The chain links TRBV6-5 to TRBJ2-7; D gene unclear. From germline, CDR1 is MNHEY and CDR2 SVGAGI. The CDR3 extends over 15 amino acids. With 0 bases removed from V and 7 bases from J, the gap between germline ends came to 16 bases. Here the CDR3 DNA reads TGTGCCAGCAGTTACTCTCAACTCAACTCGAGGGAGCAGTACTTC. This codes for CASSYSQLNSREQYF.

V gene TRBV10-3 combines with J gene TRBJ2-7; D is possibly TRBD2 (5 bases). Trimming cost V 8 bases and J 3 bases, with 14 bases left between them. Looked up from germline, CDR1 is ENHRY and CDR2 is SYGVKD. The CDR3 consists of 13 residues. The DNA of the CDR3 is TGTGCCATCTCCTTTCCGGGGTTCTACGAGCAGTACTTC. Translation gives CAISFPGFYEQYF.

The J gene is TRBJ2-5, the V gene TRBV30, with D tentatively TRBD2 (6 bases). The better agreement between TRBJ2-7 and the DNA end casts doubt on the J call. The germline V gene encodes CDR1 GTSNPN and CDR2 SVGIG (reference sequence). This CDR3 is built from 15 residues. CDR3 DNA: TGTGCCTGGAGTGTACAAAGCGGGCACTCCTACGAGCAGTACTTC. The encoded protein is CAWSVQSGHSYEQYF.

The chain is built from TRBV4-3 and TRBJ1-1, with a possible D match to TRBD1 (5 bases). The germline V and J ends were trimmed by 0 bases and 7 bases, with 9 bases remaining between them. CDR1 LGHNA and CDR2 YSLEER come from the germline V gene. This CDR3 comprises 13 residues. The CDR3, as DNA: TGCGCCAGCAGCCAAGACTGGAGGGGTGAAGCTTTCTTT. This gives the protein CASSQDWRGEAFF.

V usage is TRBV2 and J usage is TRBJ2-1; the match to TRBD2 covers 8 bases. V shed 6 bases, J shed 2 bases, and the junction held 6 bases outside the gene matches. This CDR3 contains 15 residues. Germline V gene lookup returns CDR1 SNHLY and CDR2 FYNNEI. The CDR3 coding sequence is TGTGCCAGCAGCGTAGCGGGACTGCCCTACAATGAGCAGTTCTTC. Translated, it gives CASSVAGLPYNEQFF.

The gene calls are TRBV27 and TRBJ2-7, with 9 positions matching TRBD1. CDR1 and CDR2 from the germline V gene are MNHEY and SMNVEV (reference sequence). The trim removed 3 bases at V and 3 bases at J, leaving 3 bases unmatched. The CDR3 is made up of 14 amino acids. CDR3 region: CASSFGTGYYEQYF. The CDR3 DNA reads TGTGCCAGCAGTTTCGGGACAGGGTACTACGAGCAGTACTTC.

Only one count was recorded for this clone. The rearrangement uses TRBV29-1 and TRBJ1-2, with unresolved D. V lost 6 bases and J lost 2, with 10 bases in between. In germline, CDR1 is SQVTM, CDR2 ANQGSEA. The CDR3 is 12 residues long. In DNA form, the CDR3 reads TGCAGCGTAGTATCGGGGAACTATGGCTACACCTTC. Its protein is CSVVSGNYGYTF.